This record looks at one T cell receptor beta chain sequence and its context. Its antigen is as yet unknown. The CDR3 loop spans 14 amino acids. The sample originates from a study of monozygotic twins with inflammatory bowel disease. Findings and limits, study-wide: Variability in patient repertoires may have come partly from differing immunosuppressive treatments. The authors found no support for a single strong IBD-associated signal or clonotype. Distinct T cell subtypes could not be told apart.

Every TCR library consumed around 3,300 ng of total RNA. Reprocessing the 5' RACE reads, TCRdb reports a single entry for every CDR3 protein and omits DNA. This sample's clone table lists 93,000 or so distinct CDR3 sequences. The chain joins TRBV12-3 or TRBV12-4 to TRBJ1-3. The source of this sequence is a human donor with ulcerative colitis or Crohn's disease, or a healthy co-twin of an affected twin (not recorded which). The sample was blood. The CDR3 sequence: CASTPSWRGNTIYF.